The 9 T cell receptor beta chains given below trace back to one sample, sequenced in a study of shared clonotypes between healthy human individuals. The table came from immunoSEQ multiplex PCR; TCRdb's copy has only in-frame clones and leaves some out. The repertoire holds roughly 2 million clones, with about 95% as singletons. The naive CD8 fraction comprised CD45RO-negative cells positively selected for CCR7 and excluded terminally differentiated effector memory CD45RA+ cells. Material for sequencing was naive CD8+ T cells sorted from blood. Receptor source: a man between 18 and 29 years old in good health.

CDR3 in amino acids: CASSLGTENTEAFF. In nucleotides, the CDR3 is TGTGCCAGCAGCTTGGGGACGGAGAACACTGAAGCTTTCTTT. The chain uses TRBV5-4 and TRBJ1-1; D unclear. V was shortened by 0 bases and J by 1 base, with 7 bases between the two germline ends. Per germline, CDR1 SGHNT and CDR2 YYREEE (reference sequence). This CDR3 is 14 amino acids long.

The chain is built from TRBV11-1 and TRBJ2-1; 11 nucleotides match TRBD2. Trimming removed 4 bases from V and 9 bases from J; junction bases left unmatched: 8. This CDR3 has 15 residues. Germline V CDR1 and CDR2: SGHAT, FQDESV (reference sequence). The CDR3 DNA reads TGTGCCAGCAGCTATGGGCTAGCGGGGGGAATTGAGCAGTTCTTC. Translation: CASSYGLAGGIEQFF.

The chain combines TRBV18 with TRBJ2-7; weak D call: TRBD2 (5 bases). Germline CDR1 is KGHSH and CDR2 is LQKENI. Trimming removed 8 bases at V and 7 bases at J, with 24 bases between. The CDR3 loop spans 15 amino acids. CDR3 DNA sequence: TGTGCCAGCAGCCAAGGAGTTTTGAGGGAAGAAGAGCAGTACTTC. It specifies CASSQGVLREEEQYF.

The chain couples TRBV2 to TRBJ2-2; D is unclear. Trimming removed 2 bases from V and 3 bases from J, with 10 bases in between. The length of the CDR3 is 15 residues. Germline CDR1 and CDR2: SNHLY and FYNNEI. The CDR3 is CASSEWQAYTGELFF. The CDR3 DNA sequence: TGTGCCAGCAGTGAATGGCAGGCTTACACCGGGGAGCTGTTTTTT.

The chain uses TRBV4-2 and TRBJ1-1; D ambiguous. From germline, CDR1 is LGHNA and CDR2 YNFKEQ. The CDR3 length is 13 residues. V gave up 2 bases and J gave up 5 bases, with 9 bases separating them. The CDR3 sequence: CASSQLGMTEAFF. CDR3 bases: TGTGCCAGCAGCCAACTGGGAATGACTGAAGCTTTCTTT.

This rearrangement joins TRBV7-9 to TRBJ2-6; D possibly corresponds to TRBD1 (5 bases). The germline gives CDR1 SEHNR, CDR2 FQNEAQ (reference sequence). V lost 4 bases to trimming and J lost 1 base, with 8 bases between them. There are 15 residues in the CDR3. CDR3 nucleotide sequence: TGTGCCAGCAGCTGGACACCATCTGGGGCCAACGTCCTGACTTTC. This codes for CASSWTPSGANVLTF.

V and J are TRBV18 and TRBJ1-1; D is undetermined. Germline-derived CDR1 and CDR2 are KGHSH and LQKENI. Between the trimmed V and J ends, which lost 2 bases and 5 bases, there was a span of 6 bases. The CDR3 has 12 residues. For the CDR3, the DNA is TGTGCCAGCTCACCATACGGAACTGAAGCTTTCTTT. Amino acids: CASSPYGTEAFF. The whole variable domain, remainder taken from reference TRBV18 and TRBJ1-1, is NAGVMQNPRHLVRRRGQEARLRCSPMKGHSHVYWYRQLPEEGLKFMVYLQKENIIDESGMPKERFSAEFPKEGPSILRIQQVVRGDSAAYFCASSPYGTEAFFGQGTRLTVV.

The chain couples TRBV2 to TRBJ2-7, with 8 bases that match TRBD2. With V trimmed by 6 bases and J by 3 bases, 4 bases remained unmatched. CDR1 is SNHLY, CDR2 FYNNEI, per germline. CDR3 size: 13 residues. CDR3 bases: TGTGCCAGCAGATCGGGAGGGTTCTACGAGCAGTACTTC. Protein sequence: CASRSGGFYEQYF.

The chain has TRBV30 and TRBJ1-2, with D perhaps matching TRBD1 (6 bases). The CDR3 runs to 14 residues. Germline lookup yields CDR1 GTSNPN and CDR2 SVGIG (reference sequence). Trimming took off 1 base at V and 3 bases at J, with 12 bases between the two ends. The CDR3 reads CAWSETDSYYGYTF. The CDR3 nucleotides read TGTGCCTGGAGTGAGACGGACAGCTACTATGGCTACACCTTC.